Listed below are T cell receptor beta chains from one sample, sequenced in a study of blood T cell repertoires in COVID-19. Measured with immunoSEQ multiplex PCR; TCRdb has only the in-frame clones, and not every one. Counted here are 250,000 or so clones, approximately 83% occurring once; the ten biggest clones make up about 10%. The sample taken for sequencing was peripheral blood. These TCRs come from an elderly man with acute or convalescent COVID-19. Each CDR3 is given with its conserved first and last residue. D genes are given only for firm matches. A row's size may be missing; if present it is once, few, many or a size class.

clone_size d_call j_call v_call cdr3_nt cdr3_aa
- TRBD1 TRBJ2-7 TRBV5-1 TGCGCCAGCAGCTTGCAGGGGGCGGGATACGAGCAGTACTTC CASSLQGAGYEQYF
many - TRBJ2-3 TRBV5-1 TGCGCCAGCAGTGAGGGAAGGGGCACAGATACGCAGTATTTT CASSEGRGTDTQYF
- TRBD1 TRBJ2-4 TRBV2 TGTGCCAGCAGAGTACAGGGGACGGCCAAAAACATTCAGTACTTC CASRVQGTAKNIQYF
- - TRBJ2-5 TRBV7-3 TGTGCCAGCAGCTTAAAGGGGCAGGAGACCCAGTACTTC CASSLKGQETQYF
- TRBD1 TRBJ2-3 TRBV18 TGTGCCAGCTCACCGGCAGGGGGTGCTCGTGGCACAGATACGCAGTATTTT CASSPAGGARGTDTQYF
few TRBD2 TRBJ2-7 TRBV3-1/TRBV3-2 TGTGCCAGCAGCCAAGAAGCGGTTAGACTAGCGGGGAGATACGAGCAGTACTTC CASSQEAVRLAGRYEQYF
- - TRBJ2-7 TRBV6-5 TGTGCCAGCAGCCGAGAGGGACATCCCTCCTACGAGCAGTACTTC CASSREGHPSYEQYF
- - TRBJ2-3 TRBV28 TGTGCCAGCAGTTCCGGACTTGATACGCAGTATTTT CASSSGLDTQYF
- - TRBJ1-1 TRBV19 TGTGCCAGTAGTATTTCGGCGGCGGAACTAGCAATGAACACTGAAGCTTTCTTT CASSISAAELAMNTEAFF
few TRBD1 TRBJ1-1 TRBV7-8 TGTGCCAGCAGCTTAGAAGGGACAGGGAACACTGAAGCTTTCTTT CASSLEGTGNTEAFF
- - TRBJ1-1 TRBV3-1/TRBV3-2 TGTGCCAGCAGCCCACGACCGGGACACCAGAACACTGAAGCTTTCTTT CASSPRPGHQNTEAFF
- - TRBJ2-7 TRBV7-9 TGTGCCAGCAGCTTAGCCGGGTCCCACGAGCAGTACTTC CASSLAGSHEQYF
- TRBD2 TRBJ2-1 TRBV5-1 TGCGCCAGCAGCTTGGCCCTCGGACTAGCGGGACCCTACAATGAGCAGTTCTTC CASSLALGLAGPYNEQFF
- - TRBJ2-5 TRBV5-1 TGCGCCAGCAGCGAGGACAGGAGGGCGAAGACCCAGTACTTC CASSEDRRAKTQYF
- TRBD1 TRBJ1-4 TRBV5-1 TGCGCCAGCAGCTTGGTAGGGGGCAATGTCGAAAAACTGTTTTTT CASSLVGGNVEKLFF
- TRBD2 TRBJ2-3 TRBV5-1 TGCGCCAGCAGCTTCTTTGCGGGAGGGTTCACAGATACGCAGTATTTT CASSFFAGGFTDTQYF
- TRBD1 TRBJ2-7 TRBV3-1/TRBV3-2 TGTGCCAGCAGCCAGGACAGGATGGCGAACGAGCAGTACTTC CASSQDRMANEQYF
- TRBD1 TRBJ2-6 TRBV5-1 TGCGCCAGCAGCGGCCGGGGGACAGGGGGCGCTGGGGCCAACGTCCTGACTTTC CASSGRGTGGAGANVLTF
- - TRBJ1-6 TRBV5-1 TGCGCCAGCAGCCTGTGGAGAAATTCACCCCTCCACTTT CASSLWRNSPLHF
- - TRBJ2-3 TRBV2 TGTGCCAGCAGTGAAACCAGGGGAAGAGATACGCAGTATTTT CASSETRGRDTQYF
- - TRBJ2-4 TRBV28 TGTGCCAGCAGAACTGGGGGGGCCAAAAACATTCAGTACTTC CASRTGGAKNIQYF
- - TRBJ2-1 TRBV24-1 TGTGCCACCAGTGATGGGGCGGGATACAATGAGCAGTTCTTC CATSDGAGYNEQFF
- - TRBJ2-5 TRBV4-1 TGCGCCAGCAGCCAGTCTCCTCAGGGGTACCAAGAGACCCAGTACTTC CASSQSPQGYQETQYF
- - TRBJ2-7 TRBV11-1 TGTGCCAGCAGCTTAGAACAGGAATACTACGAGCAGTACTTC CASSLEQEYYEQYF
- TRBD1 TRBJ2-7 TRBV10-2 TGCGCCAGACTGTGGACAGGGGGTGTTACCTACGAGCAGTACTTC CARLWTGGVTYEQYF
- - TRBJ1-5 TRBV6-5 TGTGCCAGCAGTTATGGAGGTAGCAATCAGCCCCAGCATTTT CASSYGGSNQPQHF
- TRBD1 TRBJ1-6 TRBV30 TGTGCCTGGAGTCCCGGACAGGGGCGCCCCTATAATTCACCCCTCCACTTT CAWSPGQGRPYNSPLHF
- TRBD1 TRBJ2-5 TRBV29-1 TGCAGCGTGGACAGGGGGTTAGAGACCCAGTACTTC CSVDRGLETQYF
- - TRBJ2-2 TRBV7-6 TGTGCCAGCAGCTTAGAACCAGGGCCGAACACCGGGGAGCTGTTTTTT CASSLEPGPNTGELFF
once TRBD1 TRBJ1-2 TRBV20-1 TGCAGTGCTAGTGTCACAGGGGGTCTCGCCTATGGCTACACCTTC CSASVTGGLAYGYTF
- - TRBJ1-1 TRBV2 TGTGCCAGCGGGGCAGGAATGGTGAACACTGAAGCTTTCTTT CASGAGMVNTEAFF
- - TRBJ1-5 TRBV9 TGTGCCAGCAGCGATTCGGCAGGGGTTACTCAGCCCCAGCATTTT CASSDSAGVTQPQHF
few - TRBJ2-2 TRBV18 TGTGCCAGCTCACCCGACAGGACGAACACCGGGGAGCTGTTTTTT CASSPDRTNTGELFF
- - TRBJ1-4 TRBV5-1 TGCGCCAGCAGCTTGGTATCCGGGATCGGTGAAAAACTGTTTTTT CASSLVSGIGEKLFF
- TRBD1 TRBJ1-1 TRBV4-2 TGTGCCAGCAGCCAAGACCTAGGGGACAGGGGCCCCATGAACACTGAAGCTTTCTTT CASSQDLGDRGPMNTEAFF
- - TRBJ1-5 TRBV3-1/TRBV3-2 TGTGCCAGCAGCCAAGATATGGGGGGAAGAAACAATCAGCCCCAGCATTTT CASSQDMGGRNNQPQHF
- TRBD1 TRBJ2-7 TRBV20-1 TGCAGTGCTAGTTCAAGGGACAGGATCTACGAGCAGTACTTC CSASSRDRIYEQYF
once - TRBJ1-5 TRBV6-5 TGTGCCAGCAGTTACGGGCGTCACAGGAAGAATCAGCCCCAGCATTTT CASSYGRHRKNQPQHF
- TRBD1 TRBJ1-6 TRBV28 TGTGCCAGGAGGGACAGTGGGTCACCCCTCCACTTT CARRDSGSPLHF
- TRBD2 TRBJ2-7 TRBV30 TGTGCCTTATCTAGCGGGAGGGTAAATTACGAGCAGTACTTC CALSSGRVNYEQYF
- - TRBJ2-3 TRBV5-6 TGTGCCAGCAGGCCCTTCGGGACAAGCCATGATACGCAGTATTTT CASRPFGTSHDTQYF
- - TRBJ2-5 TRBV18 TGTGCCAGCTCCCCATTAGAAGAGACCCAGTACTTC CASSPLEETQYF
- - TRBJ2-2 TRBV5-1 TGCGCCAGCAGCTTGAGGGTCAGGGCGAACACCGGGGAGCTGTTTTTT CASSLRVRANTGELFF
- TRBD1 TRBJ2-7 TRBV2 TGTGCCAGCAGGGGACAGGGGGTGAACTCCTACGAGCAGTACTTC CASRGQGVNSYEQYF
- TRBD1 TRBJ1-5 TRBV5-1 TGCGCCAGCAGCCCCGGGACAGGGGGGAGGCAGCCCCAGCATTTT CASSPGTGGRQPQHF
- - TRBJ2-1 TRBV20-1 TGCAGTGCTAGAGATAAAAATGAGCAGTTCTTC CSARDKNEQFF
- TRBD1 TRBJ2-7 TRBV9 TGTGCCAGCAGCGTTAGGGCGGGACAGGGTAGCTACGAGCAGTACTTC CASSVRAGQGSYEQYF
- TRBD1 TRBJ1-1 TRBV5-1 TGCGCCAGCAGCTTGTCGGGACAGCCAGGCACTGAAGCTTTCTTT CASSLSGQPGTEAFF
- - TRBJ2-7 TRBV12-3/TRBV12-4 TGTGCCAGCAGGCAATGGGGCAGCTACGAGCAGTACTTC CASRQWGSYEQYF
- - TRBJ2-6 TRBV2 TGTGCCACCGTAACCGGGTCTGGGGCCAACGTCCTGACTTTC CATVTGSGANVLTF